Below, one T cell receptor (beta chain) is given with its context. The antigen remains undetermined. Time point denoted: cycle 4 day 1 (C4D1), after 6 weeks of nivolumab. All trial patients relapsed after autologous stem cell transplantation. Best responses fell into complete response, partial response or progressive disease. Repertoires were generated with immunoSEQ multiplex PCR, while TCRdb's copy carries only in-frame clones and drops some. Of roughly 24,000 clones in the sample, about 80% were seen once. The data stem from a study of PD-1 blockade in classical Hodgkin lymphoma. Broader study findings: Complete responders entered with baseline diversity on par with newly diagnosed patients, the results showed.

Trimming took 5 bases from V and 9 from J, leaving 13 bases between them. The CDR3 sequence is 13 residues long. Germline V gene data show CDR1 as MNHEY and CDR2 as SVGAGI. Here the sequenced sample was peripheral blood mononuclear cells (PBMCs), taken before the fourth cycle of nivolumab. The J gene is TRBJ2-2, the V gene TRBV6-5; TRBD1 or TRBD2 may be the D gene (5 bases each). The clonotype was recovered from a human donor with classical Hodgkin lymphoma. The CDR3 sequence is CASSPPGPWELFF. The CDR3 nucleotides are TGTGCCAGCAGTCCCCCGGGACCCTGGGAGCTGTTTTTT.